The 5 T cell receptor beta chains reported below all come from one sample, sequenced in a study of a mutant IDH1 vaccine in newly diagnosed glioma. Antigen specificity for these receptors is unknown. Time point indicated: week 23, last vaccination. In the vaccine, a single dose held 300 ug of the mutant IDH1 20-mer peptide, along with topical imiquimod. Generated by immunoSEQ multiplex PCR, the TCRdb table keeps only in-frame clones and is missing some. This sample has approximately 35,000 clones, with roughly 90% found just once. The sample here was PBMCs, taken from a glioma patient whose treatment included an IDH1 peptide vaccine. Source of these receptors: a man aged 40-55 years with glioma.

The chain recombines TRBV28 with TRBJ2-5, with D tentatively TRBD1 (5 bases). This CDR3 contains 15 residues. CDR1 MDHEN and CDR2 SYDVKM come from the germline V gene. The germline V and J ends were trimmed by 5 bases and 5 bases, with 18 bases remaining between them. CDR3 in amino acids: CASSDPTQGFETQYF. In nucleotides, the CDR3 is TGTGCCAGCAGTGACCCCACTCAGGGCTTTGAGACCCAGTACTTC.

The chain links TRBV19 to TRBJ1-1, with D unclear. In germline, CDR1 is LNHDA, CDR2 SQIVND (reference sequence). This CDR3 is built from 10 residues. Trimming removed 10 bases at V and 8 bases at J, with 11 bases between. Here the CDR3 DNA reads TGTGCCACAAGAACGGCAGAAGCTTTCTTT. This codes for CATRTAEAFF.

The chain is built from TRBV18 and TRBJ2-6; tentative D call: TRBD2 (6 bases). Germline assignment: CDR1 KGHSH and CDR2 LQKENI. The CDR3 is 16 residues long. With 1 base removed from V and 1 base from J, the gap between germline ends came to 8 bases. This CDR3 reads CASSPLGGSGANVLTF. DNA for the CDR3: TGTGCCAGCTCACCACTTGGGGGGTCTGGGGCCAACGTCCTGACTTTC. Together with reference TRBV18 and TRBJ2-6, the CDR3 gives the full variable domain: NAGVMQNPRHLVRRRGQEARLRCSPMKGHSHVYWYRQLPEEGLKFMVYLQKENIIDESGMPKERFSAEFPKEGPSILRIQQVVRGDSAAYFCASSPLGGSGANVLTFGAGSRLTVL.

The sample holds one count of this clone. The chain is built from TRBV6-6 and TRBJ2-7; 8 bases are a match to TRBD2. With 5 bases clipped from V and 6 bases from J, the junction kept 12 bases outside the gene matches. The germline V gene has CDR1 MNHNY and CDR2 SVGAGI (reference sequence). This CDR3 region has 15 residues. The CDR3 DNA sequence: TGTGCCAGCAGTCCAAGCGGGAGCTTAAGAGGCGAGCAGTACTTC. Protein sequence: CASSPSGSLRGEQYF.

The chain combines TRBV6-6 with TRBJ2-7; a possible D gene is TRBD1 (5 bases). This CDR3 has 14 residues. CDR1 is MNHNY, CDR2 SVGAGI, per germline (reference sequence). Trimming took 8 bases from V and 1 from J, leaving 15 bases between them. CDR3 protein: CASRRDVGSYEQYV. DNA of the CDR3: TGTGCCAGCCGCAGGGATGTCGGGTCCTACGAGCAGTACGTC.